This TCR beta chain appears in the sequencing data of a study of blood T cell repertoires in COVID-19. Assay: immunoSEQ multiplex PCR; the TCRdb copy retains only in-frame clones and omits some. In the table there are tens of thousands of clones, around 80% of which are singletons. Trimming stripped 1 base from V and 6 bases from J, with 6 bases between. CDR3 size: 12 residues. Germline CDR1 and CDR2: LGHDT and YNNKEL (reference sequence). The sequence came from a woman between 35 and 50 years old with acute COVID-19. Sample: PBMCs or T cells enriched from blood (not recorded which). The rearrangement uses TRBV3-1 (or the pseudogene TRBV3-2) and TRBJ1-2; D uncertain. CDR3 DNA: TGTGCCAGCAGCCAAGGTATCCATGGCTACACCTTC. This gives the protein CASSQGIHGYTF.